Listed below are T cell receptor beta chains from one sample, sequenced in a study of OX40 agonist ivuxolimab in advanced cancers. The repertoire was sequenced with immunoSEQ multiplex PCR; TCRdb's copy has only in-frame clones and lacks some. The sample has about 20,000 clones, about four fifths seen once; the top ten hold 21%. The sequenced sample was CD4+ or CD8+ T cells sorted from blood, obtained in a trial of the OX40 agonist ivuxolimab. The receptors derive from an adult with an advanced solid tumor such as melanoma, head and neck, liver or kidney cancer. Both conserved end residues are part of each CDR3. The D gene is left open where the match is weak. The size field is filled for only some rows; it gives once, few, many or a size class.

CDR3 protein: CASSFSLAGSGANVLTF
CDR3 DNA: TGTGCCAGCAGTTTTAGTCTAGCGGGCTCTGGGGCCAACGTCCTGACTTTC
J gene: TRBJ2-6
clone size: few
V gene: TRBV28
D gene: TRBD2

CDR3 protein: CASSPSGGANTEAFF
CDR3 DNA: TGTGCCAGTAGTCCCTCGGGGGGGGCGAACACTGAAGCTTTCTTT
J gene: TRBJ1-1
clone size: .
V gene: TRBV19
D gene: .

CDR3 protein: CASSLGTNTGELFF
CDR3 DNA: TGTGCCAGCAGCTTAGGAACGAACACCGGGGAGCTGTTTTTT
J gene: TRBJ2-2
clone size: .
V gene: TRBV7-6
D gene: .

CDR3 protein: CASSQDPNNEQFF
CDR3 DNA: TGCGCCAGCAGCCAAGATCCGAACAATGAGCAGTTCTTC
J gene: TRBJ2-1
clone size: few
V gene: TRBV4-1
D gene: .

CDR3 protein: CASSFPRLADNEQFF
CDR3 DNA: TGCGCCAGCAGCTTCCCCCGACTAGCAGACAATGAGCAGTTCTTC
J gene: TRBJ2-1
clone size: .
V gene: TRBV5-1
D gene: TRBD2

CDR3 protein: CASSWGGSSTDTQYF
CDR3 DNA: TGTGCCAGCAGTTGGGGCGGAAGTAGCACAGATACGCAGTATTTT
J gene: TRBJ2-3
clone size: once
V gene: TRBV28
D gene: .

CDR3 protein: CASSQGRDTSPYQPQHF
CDR3 DNA: TGCGCCAGCAGCCAAGGGAGGGACACAAGTCCATATCAGCCCCAGCATTTT
J gene: TRBJ1-5
clone size: few
V gene: TRBV4-1
D gene: .

CDR3 protein: CASSYRGDTSVNEQFF
CDR3 DNA: TGTGCCAGCAGTTACCGAGGGGACACCTCAGTCAATGAGCAGTTCTTC
J gene: TRBJ2-1
clone size: .
V gene: TRBV6-6
D gene: .

CDR3 protein: CASSLSGGRTQYF
CDR3 DNA: TGTGCCAGCAGTTTATCGGGGGGGCGGACCCAGTACTTC
J gene: TRBJ2-5
clone size: .
V gene: TRBV25-1
D gene: TRBD2

CDR3 protein: CASSHRSAESSYNEQFF
CDR3 DNA: TGTGCCAGCAGCCACAGATCGGCGGAGAGCTCCTACAATGAGCAGTTCTTC
J gene: TRBJ2-1
clone size: few
V gene: TRBV7-6
D gene: .

CDR3 protein: CASSYSNGPTEQYF
CDR3 DNA: TGTGCCAGCAGTTACTCGAATGGGCCGACCGAGCAGTACTTC
J gene: TRBJ2-7
clone size: .
V gene: TRBV6-6
D gene: .

CDR3 protein: CASSLAGNTEAFF
CDR3 DNA: TGTGCCAGCAGTTTAGCGGGGAACACTGAAGCTTTCTTT
J gene: TRBJ1-1
clone size: .
V gene: TRBV28
D gene: .

CDR3 protein: CASSIGGGSYNEQFF
CDR3 DNA: TGTGCCAGTAGTATAGGAGGGGGCTCCTACAATGAGCAGTTCTTC
J gene: TRBJ2-1
clone size: .
V gene: TRBV19
D gene: .

CDR3 protein: CASSESGRAVEQFF
CDR3 DNA: TGTGCCAGCAGTGAGAGCGGGAGGGCCGTTGAGCAGTTCTTC
J gene: TRBJ2-1
clone size: large
V gene: TRBV25-1
D gene: TRBD2

CDR3 protein: CASSTRGTFSYEQYF
CDR3 DNA: TGTGCCAGCAGTACCCGCGGGACATTCTCCTACGAGCAGTACTTC
J gene: TRBJ2-7
clone size: .
V gene: TRBV6-5
D gene: .

CDR3 protein: CASSPLSEAKNIQYF
CDR3 DNA: TGCGCCAGCAGCCCCCTAAGTGAGGCCAAAAACATTCAGTACTTC
J gene: TRBJ2-4
clone size: .
V gene: TRBV5-1
D gene: .

CDR3 protein: CASKLAGESTGELFF
CDR3 DNA: TGTGCCAGCAAATTAGCGGGGGAGAGCACCGGGGAGCTGTTTTTT
J gene: TRBJ2-2
clone size: .
V gene: TRBV11-2
D gene: TRBD2

CDR3 protein: CASSQDSITLASAF
CDR3 DNA: TGCGCCAGCAGCCAAGACAGTATCACGTTGGCGAGCGCCTTC
J gene: TRBJ1-2
clone size: .
V gene: TRBV4-1
D gene: .

CDR3 protein: CASSRGLSQETQYF
CDR3 DNA: TGCGCCAGCAGCCGAGGACTGTCTCAAGAGACCCAGTACTTC
J gene: TRBJ2-5
clone size: .
V gene: TRBV4-1
D gene: .

CDR3 protein: CASSLEVGGSLNEQFF
CDR3 DNA: TGTGCCAGCAGCTTAGAGGTGGGCGGGAGCCTAAATGAGCAGTTCTTC
J gene: TRBJ2-1
clone size: .
V gene: TRBV7-2
D gene: TRBD2

CDR3 protein: CASSLEMARTDTQYF
CDR3 DNA: TGCGCCAGCAGCTTGGAAATGGCCCGCACAGATACGCAGTATTTT
J gene: TRBJ2-3
clone size: .
V gene: TRBV5-1
D gene: .

CDR3 protein: CASSPPEGRGGPSYEQYF
CDR3 DNA: TGTGCCAGCAGTCCCCCCGAGGGTAGGGGGGGGCCATCATACGAGCAGTACTTC
J gene: TRBJ2-7
clone size: once
V gene: TRBV28
D gene: .

CDR3 protein: CASRITSSAYEQYF
CDR3 DNA: TGTGCCAGCAGGATTACTAGCTCCGCCTACGAGCAGTACTTC
J gene: TRBJ2-7
clone size: .
V gene: TRBV6-1
D gene: .

CDR3 protein: CASPKKEGAQGKLFF
CDR3 DNA: TGTGCCAGCCCCAAGAAAGAGGGGGCGCAAGGAAAACTGTTTTTT
J gene: TRBJ1-4
clone size: .
V gene: TRBV21-1
D gene: .

CDR3 protein: CASTSLYFADGNQPQHF
CDR3 DNA: TGTGCCAGCACCTCCCTCTATTTCGCGGATGGCAATCAGCCCCAGCATTTT
J gene: TRBJ1-5
clone size: .
V gene: TRBV7-2
D gene: .

CDR3 protein: CASSPNRDRDPFASYNEQFF
CDR3 DNA: TGCGCCAGCAGCCCAAACCGGGACAGGGATCCTTTTGCCTCCTACAATGAGCAGTTCTTC
J gene: TRBJ2-1
clone size: few
V gene: TRBV5-1
D gene: TRBD1

CDR3 protein: CSVATGLTYEQYF
CDR3 DNA: TGCAGCGTAGCCACGGGACTAACCTACGAGCAGTACTTC
J gene: TRBJ2-7
clone size: .
V gene: TRBV29-1
D gene: TRBD2

CDR3 protein: CASKGQGVAYEQYF
CDR3 DNA: TGTGCCAGTAAGGGACAGGGGGTTGCCTACGAGCAGTACTTC
J gene: TRBJ2-7
clone size: .
V gene: TRBV19
D gene: TRBD1

CDR3 protein: CASSVDSTYEQYF
CDR3 DNA: TGTGCCAGCAGCGTCGACAGTACCTACGAGCAGTACTTC
J gene: TRBJ2-7
clone size: once
V gene: TRBV9
D gene: .

CDR3 protein: CASSRDLTDTNYGYTF
CDR3 DNA: TGTGCCAGTAGTAGGGACTTGACAGACACTAACTATGGCTACACCTTC
J gene: TRBJ1-2
clone size: .
V gene: TRBV19
D gene: .

CDR3 protein: CASSSGQGALYNEQFF
CDR3 DNA: TGTGCTAGCAGCTCGGGACAGGGGGCTTTATACAATGAGCAGTTCTTC
J gene: TRBJ2-1
clone size: .
V gene: TRBV7-7
D gene: TRBD1

CDR3 protein: CPGSARYTGFNQPQHF
CDR3 DNA: TGTCCTGGGAGCGCACGTTATACAGGGTTTAATCAGCCCCAGCATTTT
J gene: TRBJ1-5
clone size: few
V gene: TRBV22-1
D gene: .

CDR3 protein: CASISGGGTEAFF
CDR3 DNA: TGTGCCAGCATCTCCGGAGGGGGCACTGAAGCTTTCTTT
J gene: TRBJ1-1
clone size: .
V gene: TRBV27
D gene: .

CDR3 protein: CASSLSGAYYGYTF
CDR3 DNA: TGTGCCAGCAGTTTATCGGGGGCCTACTATGGCTACACCTTC
J gene: TRBJ1-2
clone size: .
V gene: TRBV28
D gene: .

CDR3 protein: CASKYSLAGRDEQYF
CDR3 DNA: TGTGCCAGTAAATACTCGCTAGCGGGACGGGACGAGCAGTACTTC
J gene: TRBJ2-7
clone size: .
V gene: TRBV19
D gene: TRBD2

CDR3 protein: CASSRTGGYEQYF
CDR3 DNA: TGTGCCAGTAGTAGGACGGGTGGCTACGAGCAGTACTTC
J gene: TRBJ2-7
clone size: .
V gene: TRBV19
D gene: .

CDR3 protein: CASSYNGITGELFF
CDR3 DNA: TGTGCCAGCAGTTACAACGGGATCACCGGGGAGCTGTTTTTT
J gene: TRBJ2-2
clone size: .
V gene: TRBV6-5
D gene: .

CDR3 protein: CASSQEYSGTKVQYF
CDR3 DNA: TGCGCCAGCAGCCAAGAGTATAGCGGTACGAAGGTGCAGTACTTC
J gene: TRBJ2-7
clone size: .
V gene: TRBV4-1
D gene: .

CDR3 protein: CASSSRDKNTGELFF
CDR3 DNA: TGTGCCAGCAGCTCCCGGGACAAGAACACCGGGGAGCTGTTTTTT
J gene: TRBJ2-2
clone size: .
V gene: TRBV7-6
D gene: .